This T cell receptor beta chain was captured in a study of shared clonotypes between healthy human individuals. With 0 bases removed from V and 2 bases from J, the gap between germline ends came to 8 bases. The CDR3 has 15 residues. Per the germline V gene, CDR1 is LNHNV and CDR2 is YYDKDF (reference sequence). The repertoire was sequenced with immunoSEQ multiplex PCR; TCRdb's copy has only in-frame clones and lacks some. The table lists 450,000 to 500,000 clones, 78% of them singletons. The rearrangement links TRBV15 to TRBJ2-1; weak D call: TRBD2 (6 bases). This receptor was identified in a woman aged 40 to 50 in good health. Some clones in this sample may be carry-over from other donors' samples. The sample comprised PBMCs. CDR3 in DNA: TGTGCCACCAGCAGAGACCGGGGGACCTACAATGAGCAGTTCTTC. As protein: CATSRDRGTYNEQFF.